This T cell receptor (beta chain) was sequenced during a study of Graves' ophthalmopathy and Graves' hyperthyroidism. Study-level points and caveats: Using a 13-signature model, the authors split ophthalmopathy from stable hyperthyroidism, with about 88% sensitivity and 81.08% specificity.

About this clonotype: What it binds is unknown. A junction boundary mismatches the germline segment, possibly from a read error.

The CDR3 extends over 15 amino acids. Germline V lookup: CDR1 SEHNR, CDR2 FQNEAQ (reference sequence). The authors amplified TCR beta CDR3 regions from RNA transcripts. The workflow started with a first-round RT-PCR run with HTBI primers and then moved on to a second-round multiplex PCR. TCRdb re-called the multiplex PCR reads with MiXCR, one entry per CDR3 protein. The table shows about 1.1 million distinct CDR3 sequences, with around a third occurring only once. The V call is TRBV7-9, the J call TRBJ2-2; perhaps TRBD1 as D (5 bases). The sample taken for sequencing was peripheral blood or thyroid tissue (not recorded which). The clonotype was recovered from an adult man with Graves' hyperthyroidism. The CDR3 DNA is TGTGTCAGCAGCCCGACAGTAAACAAAACCGGGGAGCTGTTTTTT. It yields the protein CVSSPTVNKTGELFF. The entire variable domain, with the rest obtained from reference TRBV7-9 and TRBJ2-2, is as follows: DTGVSQNPRHKITKRGQNVTFRCDPISEHNRLYWYRQTLGQGPEFLTYFQNEAQLEKSRLLSDRFSAERPKGSFSTLEIQRTEQGDSAMYLCVSSPTVNKTGELFFGEGSRLTVL.